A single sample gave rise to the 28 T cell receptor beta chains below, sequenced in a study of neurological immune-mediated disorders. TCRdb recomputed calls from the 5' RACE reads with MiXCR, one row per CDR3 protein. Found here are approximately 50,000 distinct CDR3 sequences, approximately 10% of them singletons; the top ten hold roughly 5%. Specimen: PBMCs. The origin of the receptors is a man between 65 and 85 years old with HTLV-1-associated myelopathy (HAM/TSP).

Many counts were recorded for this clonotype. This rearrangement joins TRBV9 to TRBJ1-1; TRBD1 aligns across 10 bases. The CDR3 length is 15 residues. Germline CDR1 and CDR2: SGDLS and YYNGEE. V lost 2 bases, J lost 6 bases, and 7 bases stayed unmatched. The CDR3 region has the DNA TGTGCCAGCAGCGTGGGAGTTGGGACAGGGGCTGAAGCTTTCTTT. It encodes CASSVGVGTGAEAFF.

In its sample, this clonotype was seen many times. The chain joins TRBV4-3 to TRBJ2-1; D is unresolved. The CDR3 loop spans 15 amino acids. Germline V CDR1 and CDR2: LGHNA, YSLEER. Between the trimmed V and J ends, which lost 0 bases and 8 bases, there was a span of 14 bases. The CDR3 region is CASSQEGPVSHEQFF. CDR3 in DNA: TGCGCCAGCAGCCAAGAGGGTCCAGTCAGCCATGAGCAGTTCTTC.

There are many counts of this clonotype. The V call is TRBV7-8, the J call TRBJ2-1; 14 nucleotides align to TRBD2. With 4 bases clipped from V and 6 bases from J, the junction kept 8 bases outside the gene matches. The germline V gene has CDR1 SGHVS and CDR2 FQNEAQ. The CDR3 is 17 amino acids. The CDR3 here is CASSSGLAGVLGNEQFF. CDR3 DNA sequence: TGTGCCAGCAGCTCGGGACTAGCGGGAGTTCTAGGCAATGAGCAGTTCTTC.

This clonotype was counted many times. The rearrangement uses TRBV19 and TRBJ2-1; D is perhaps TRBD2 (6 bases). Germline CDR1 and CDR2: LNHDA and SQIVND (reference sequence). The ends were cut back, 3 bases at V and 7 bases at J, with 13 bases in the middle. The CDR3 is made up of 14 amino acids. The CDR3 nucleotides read TGTGCCAGTAGTATTTCGTTAGCGGAGAATGAGCAGTTCTTC. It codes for CASSISLAENEQFF.

The CDR3 DNA sequence: TGTGCCAGCAGCCGGCGGGCTAGCGGGATCGATGAGCAGTTCTTC. Residues: CASSRRASGIDEQFF. The chain uses TRBV7-2 and TRBJ2-1; 9 bases agree with TRBD2. Germline CDR1 and CDR2: SGHTA and FQGNSA. Losses at the gene ends were 5 bases for V and 8 bases for J; bases not matched to a gene: 10. This CDR3 has 15 amino acids.

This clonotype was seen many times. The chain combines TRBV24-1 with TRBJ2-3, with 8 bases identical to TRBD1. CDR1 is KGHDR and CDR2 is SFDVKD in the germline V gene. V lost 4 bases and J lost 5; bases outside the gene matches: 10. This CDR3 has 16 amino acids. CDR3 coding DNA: TGTGCCACCAGTGACCCCGGGACAGGAGGGCGAGATACGCAGTATTTT. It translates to CATSDPGTGGRDTQYF.

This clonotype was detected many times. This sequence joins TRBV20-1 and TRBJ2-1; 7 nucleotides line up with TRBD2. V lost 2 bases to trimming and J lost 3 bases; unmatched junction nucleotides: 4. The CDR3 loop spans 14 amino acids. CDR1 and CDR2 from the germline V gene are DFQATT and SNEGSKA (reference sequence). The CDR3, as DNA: TGCAGTGCTAGAAGCGGGAACGACTACAATGAGCAGTTCTTC. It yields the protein CSARSGNDYNEQFF.

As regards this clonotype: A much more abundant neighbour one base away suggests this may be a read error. The CDR3 DNA reads TGCGCCAACAGCTGGACCACCAATGAGCAGTTCTTC. Protein product: CANSWTTNEQFF. The chain is built from TRBV5-1 and TRBJ2-1; D not resolved. The CDR3 sequence is 12 residues long. Germline V gives CDR1 SGHRS, CDR2 YFSETQ. Filled out from reference TRBV5-1 and TRBJ2-1, the complete variable domain reads KAGVTQTPRYLIKTRGQQVTLSCSPISGHRSVSWYQQTPGQGLQFLFEYFSETQRNKGNFPGRFSGRQFSNSRSEMNVSTLELGDSALYLCANSWTTNEQFFGPGTRLTVL.

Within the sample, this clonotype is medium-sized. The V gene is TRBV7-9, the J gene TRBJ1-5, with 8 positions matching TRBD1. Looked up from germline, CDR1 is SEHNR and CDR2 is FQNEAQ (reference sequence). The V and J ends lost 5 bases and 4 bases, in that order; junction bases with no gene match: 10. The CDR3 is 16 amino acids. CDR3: CASSAPGTGDNQPQHF. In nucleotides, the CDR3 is TGTGCCAGCAGCGCACCTGGGACAGGTGATAATCAGCCCCAGCATTTT.

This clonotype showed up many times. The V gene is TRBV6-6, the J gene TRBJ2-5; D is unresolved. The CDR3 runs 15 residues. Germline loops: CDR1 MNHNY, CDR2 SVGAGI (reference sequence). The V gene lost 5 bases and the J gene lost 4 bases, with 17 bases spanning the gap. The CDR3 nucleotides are TGTGCCAGCAGTCCCGGACGTGTCCAACTAGAGACCCAGTACTTC. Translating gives CASSPGRVQLETQYF.

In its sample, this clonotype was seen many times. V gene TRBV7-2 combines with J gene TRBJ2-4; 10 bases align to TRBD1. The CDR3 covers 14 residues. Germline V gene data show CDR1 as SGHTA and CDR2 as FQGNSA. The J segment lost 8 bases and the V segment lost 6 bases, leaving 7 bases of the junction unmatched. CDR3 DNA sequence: TGTGCCAGCAGTTCCGACAGGGGGCGCGACATTCAGTACTTC. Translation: CASSSDRGRDIQYF.

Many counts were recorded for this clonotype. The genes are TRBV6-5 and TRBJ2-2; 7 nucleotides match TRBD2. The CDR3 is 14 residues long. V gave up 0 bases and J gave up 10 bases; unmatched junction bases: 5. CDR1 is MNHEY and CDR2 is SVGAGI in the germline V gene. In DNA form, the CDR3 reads TGTGCCAGCAGTTACTCGGGCGGGAGCGAGGAGCTGTTTTTT. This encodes CASSYSGGSEELFF.

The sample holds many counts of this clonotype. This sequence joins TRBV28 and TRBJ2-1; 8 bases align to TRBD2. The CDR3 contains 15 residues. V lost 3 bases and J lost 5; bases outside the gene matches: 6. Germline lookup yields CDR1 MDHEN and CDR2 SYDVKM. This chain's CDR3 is CASSFWRGRNNEQFF. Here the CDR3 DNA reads TGTGCCAGCAGTTTTTGGCGCGGGAGGAACAATGAGCAGTTCTTC. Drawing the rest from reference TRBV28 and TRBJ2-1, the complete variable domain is DVKVTQSSRYLVKRTGEKVFLECVQDMDHENMFWYRQDPGLGLRLIYFSYDVKMKEKGDIPEGYSVSREKKERFSLILESASTNQTSMYLCASSFWRGRNNEQFFGPGTRLTVL.

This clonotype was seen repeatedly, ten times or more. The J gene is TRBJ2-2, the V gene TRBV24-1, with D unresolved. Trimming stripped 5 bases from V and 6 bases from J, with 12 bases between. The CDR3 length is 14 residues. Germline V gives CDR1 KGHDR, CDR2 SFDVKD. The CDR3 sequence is CATSGTQVAGELFF. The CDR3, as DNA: TGTGCCACCAGTGGGACCCAGGTCGCCGGGGAGCTGTTTTTT.

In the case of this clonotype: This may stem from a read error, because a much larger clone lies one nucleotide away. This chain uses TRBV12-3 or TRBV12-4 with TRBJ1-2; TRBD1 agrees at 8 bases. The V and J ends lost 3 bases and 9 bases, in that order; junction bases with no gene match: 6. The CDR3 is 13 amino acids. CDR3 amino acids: CASSFQGACSYTF. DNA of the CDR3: TGTGCCAGCAGTTTCCAGGGGGCTTGTAGCTACACCTTC.

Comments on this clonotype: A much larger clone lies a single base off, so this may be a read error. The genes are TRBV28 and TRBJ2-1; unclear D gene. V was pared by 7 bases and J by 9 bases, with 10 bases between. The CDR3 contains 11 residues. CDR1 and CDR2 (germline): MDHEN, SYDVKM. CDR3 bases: TGTGCCAGCATGCTGAGTGGTGAGCAGTTCTTC. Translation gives CASMLSGEQFF.

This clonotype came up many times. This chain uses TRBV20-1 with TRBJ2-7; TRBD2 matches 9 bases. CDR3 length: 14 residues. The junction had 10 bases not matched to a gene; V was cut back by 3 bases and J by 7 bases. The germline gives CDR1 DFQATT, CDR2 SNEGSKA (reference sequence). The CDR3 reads CSARGSGRSQEQYF. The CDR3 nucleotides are TGCAGTGCTAGGGGTAGCGGGAGATCGCAAGAGCAGTACTTC.

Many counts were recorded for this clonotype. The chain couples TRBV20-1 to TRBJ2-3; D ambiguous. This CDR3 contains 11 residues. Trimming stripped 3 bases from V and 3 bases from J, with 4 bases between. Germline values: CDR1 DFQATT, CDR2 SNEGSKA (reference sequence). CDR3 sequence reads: CSARGTDTQYF. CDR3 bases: TGCAGTGCTAGGGGGACAGATACGCAGTATTTT.

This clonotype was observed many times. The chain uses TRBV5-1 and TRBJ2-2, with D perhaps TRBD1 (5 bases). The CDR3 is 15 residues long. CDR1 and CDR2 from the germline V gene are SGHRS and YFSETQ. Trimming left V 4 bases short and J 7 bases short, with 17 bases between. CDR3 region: CASSPQAPEYGELFF. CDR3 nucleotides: TGCGCCAGCAGCCCACAGGCTCCCGAGTACGGGGAGCTGTTTTTT. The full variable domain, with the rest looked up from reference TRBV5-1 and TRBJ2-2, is KAGVTQTPRYLIKTRGQQVTLSCSPISGHRSVSWYQQTPGQGLQFLFEYFSETQRNKGNFPGRFSGRQFSNSRSEMNVSTLELGDSALYLCASSPQAPEYGELFFGEGSRLTVL.

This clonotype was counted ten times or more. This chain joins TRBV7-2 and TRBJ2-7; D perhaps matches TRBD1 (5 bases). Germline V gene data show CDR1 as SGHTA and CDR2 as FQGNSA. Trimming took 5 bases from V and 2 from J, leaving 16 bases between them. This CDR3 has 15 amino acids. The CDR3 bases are TGTGCCAGCAGCCCCCCCCCAGGGCCGGCCTACGAGCAGTACTTC. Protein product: CASSPPPGPAYEQYF. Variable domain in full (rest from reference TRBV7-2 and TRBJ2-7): GAGVSQSPSNKVTEKGKDVELRCDPISGHTALYWYRQSLGQGLEFLIYFQGNSAPDKSGLPSDRFSAERTGGSVSTLTIQRTQQEDSAVYLCASSPPPGPAYEQYFGPGTRLTVT.

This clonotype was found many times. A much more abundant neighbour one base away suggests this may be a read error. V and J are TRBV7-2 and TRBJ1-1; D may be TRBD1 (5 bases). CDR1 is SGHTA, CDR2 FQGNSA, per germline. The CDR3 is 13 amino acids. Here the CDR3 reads CANSFQPGGKAFF. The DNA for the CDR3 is TGTGCCAACAGCTTTCAGCCCGGGGGAAAAGCTTTCTTT.

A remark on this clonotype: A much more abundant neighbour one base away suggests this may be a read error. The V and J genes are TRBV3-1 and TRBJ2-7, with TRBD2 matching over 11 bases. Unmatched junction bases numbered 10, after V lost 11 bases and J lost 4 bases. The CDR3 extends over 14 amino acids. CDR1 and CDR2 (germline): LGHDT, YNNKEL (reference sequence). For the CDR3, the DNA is TGTGCCGGCGGTAGCGGGAGGGCCGCGTACGAGCAGTACTTC. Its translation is CAGGSGRAAYEQYF.

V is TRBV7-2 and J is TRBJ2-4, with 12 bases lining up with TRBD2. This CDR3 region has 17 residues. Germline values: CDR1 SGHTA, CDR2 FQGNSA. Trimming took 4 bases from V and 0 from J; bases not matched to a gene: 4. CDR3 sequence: CASSSGLAGIAKNIQYF. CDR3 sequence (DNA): TGTGCCAGCAGCTCAGGACTAGCGGGGATAGCCAAAAACATTCAGTACTTC.

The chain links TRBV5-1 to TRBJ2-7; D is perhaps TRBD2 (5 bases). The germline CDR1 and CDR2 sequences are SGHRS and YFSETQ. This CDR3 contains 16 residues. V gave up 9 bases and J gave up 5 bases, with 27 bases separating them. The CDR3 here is CAISAGRGAAPNEQYF. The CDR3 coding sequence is TGCGCCATTAGCGCTGGCCGCGGTGCCGCCCCCAACGAGCAGTACTTC. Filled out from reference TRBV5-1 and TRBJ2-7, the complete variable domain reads KAGVTQTPRYLIKTRGQQVTLSCSPISGHRSVSWYQQTPGQGLQFLFEYFSETQRNKGNFPGRFSGRQFSNSRSEMNVSTLELGDSALYLCAISAGRGAAPNEQYFGPGTRLTVT.

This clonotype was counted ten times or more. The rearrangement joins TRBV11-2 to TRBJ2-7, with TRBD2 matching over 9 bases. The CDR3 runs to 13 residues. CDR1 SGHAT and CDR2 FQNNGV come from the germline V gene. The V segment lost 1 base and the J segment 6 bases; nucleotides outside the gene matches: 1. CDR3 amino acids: CASSLAREGEQYF. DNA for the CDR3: TGTGCCAGCAGCTTAGCGCGGGAGGGCGAGCAGTACTTC.

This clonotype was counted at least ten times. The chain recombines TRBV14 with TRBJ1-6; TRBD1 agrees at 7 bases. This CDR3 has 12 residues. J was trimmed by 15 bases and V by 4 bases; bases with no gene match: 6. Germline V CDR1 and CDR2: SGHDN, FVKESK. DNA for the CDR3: TGTGCCAGCAGCCCCGACAGGGTTCGCCTCCACTTT. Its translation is CASSPDRVRLHF.

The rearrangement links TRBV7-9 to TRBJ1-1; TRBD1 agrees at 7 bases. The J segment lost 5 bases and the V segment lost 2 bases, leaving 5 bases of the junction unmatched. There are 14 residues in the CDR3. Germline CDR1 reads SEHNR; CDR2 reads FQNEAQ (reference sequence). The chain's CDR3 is CASSLNRGGTEAFF. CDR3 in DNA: TGTGCCAGCAGCTTAAACAGGGGAGGGACTGAAGCTTTCTTT.

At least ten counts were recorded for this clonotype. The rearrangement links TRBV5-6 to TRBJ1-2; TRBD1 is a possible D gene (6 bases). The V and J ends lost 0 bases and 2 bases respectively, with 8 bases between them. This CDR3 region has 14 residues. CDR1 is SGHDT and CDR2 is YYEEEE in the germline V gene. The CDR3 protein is CASSLGTANYGYTF. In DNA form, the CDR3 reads TGTGCCAGCAGCTTGGGGACAGCGAACTATGGCTACACCTTC.